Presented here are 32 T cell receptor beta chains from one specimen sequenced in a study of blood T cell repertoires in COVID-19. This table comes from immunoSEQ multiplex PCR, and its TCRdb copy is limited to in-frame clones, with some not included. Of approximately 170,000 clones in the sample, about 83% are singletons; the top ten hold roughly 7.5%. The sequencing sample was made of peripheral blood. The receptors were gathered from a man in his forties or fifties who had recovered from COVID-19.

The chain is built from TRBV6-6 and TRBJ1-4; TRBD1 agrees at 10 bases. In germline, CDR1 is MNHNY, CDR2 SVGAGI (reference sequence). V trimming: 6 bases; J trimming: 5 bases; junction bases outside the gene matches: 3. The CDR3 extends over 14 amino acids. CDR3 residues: CASRSDRGNEKLFF. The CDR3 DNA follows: TGTGCCAGCAGATCGGACAGGGGGAATGAAAAACTGTTTTTT.

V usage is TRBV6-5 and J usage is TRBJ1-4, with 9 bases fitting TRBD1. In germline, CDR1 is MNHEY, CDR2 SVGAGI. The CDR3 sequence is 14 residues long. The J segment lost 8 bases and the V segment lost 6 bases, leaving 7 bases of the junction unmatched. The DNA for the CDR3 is TGTGCCAGCAGCCGGGGACAGGGAAGGGAAAAACTGTTTTTT. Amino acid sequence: CASSRGQGREKLFF.

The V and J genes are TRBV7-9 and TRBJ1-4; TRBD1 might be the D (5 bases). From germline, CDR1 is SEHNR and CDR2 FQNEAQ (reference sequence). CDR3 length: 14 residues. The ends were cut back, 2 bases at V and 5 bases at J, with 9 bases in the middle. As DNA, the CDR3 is TGTGCCAGCAGCTTATTGTCAGGGAATGAAAAACTGTTTTTT. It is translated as CASSLLSGNEKLFF.

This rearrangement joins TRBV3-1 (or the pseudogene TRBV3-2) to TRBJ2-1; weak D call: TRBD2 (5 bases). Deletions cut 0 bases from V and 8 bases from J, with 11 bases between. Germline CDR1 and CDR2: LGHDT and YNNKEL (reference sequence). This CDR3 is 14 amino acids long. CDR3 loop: CASSQDVGADEQFF. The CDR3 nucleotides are TGTGCCAGCAGCCAAGACGTCGGAGCGGATGAGCAGTTCTTC.

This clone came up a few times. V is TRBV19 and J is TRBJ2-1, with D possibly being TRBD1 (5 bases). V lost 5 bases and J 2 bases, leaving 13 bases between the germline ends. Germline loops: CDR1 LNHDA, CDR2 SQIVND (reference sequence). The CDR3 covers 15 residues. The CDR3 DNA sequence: TGTGCCAGTAGTCGACAGTACTCAGCCTACAATGAGCAGTTCTTC. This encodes CASSRQYSAYNEQFF.

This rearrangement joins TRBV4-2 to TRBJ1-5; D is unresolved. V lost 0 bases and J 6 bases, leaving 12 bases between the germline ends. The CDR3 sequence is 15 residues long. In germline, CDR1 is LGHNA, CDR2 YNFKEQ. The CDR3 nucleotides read TGTGCCAGCAGCCAAGATGGGCAGGAAGGTCAGCCCCAGCATTTT. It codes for CASSQDGQEGQPQHF.

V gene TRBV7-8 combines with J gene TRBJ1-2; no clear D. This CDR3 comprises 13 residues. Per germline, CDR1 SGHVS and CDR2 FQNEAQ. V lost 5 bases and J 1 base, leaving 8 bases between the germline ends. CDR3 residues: CASSADINYGYTF. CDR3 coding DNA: TGTGCCAGCAGCGCCGACATTAACTATGGCTACACCTTC.

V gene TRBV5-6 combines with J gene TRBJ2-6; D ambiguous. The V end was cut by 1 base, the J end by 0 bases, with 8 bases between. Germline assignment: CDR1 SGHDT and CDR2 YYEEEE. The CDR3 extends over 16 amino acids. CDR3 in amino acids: CASSLLVSSGANVLTF. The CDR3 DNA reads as TGTGCCAGCAGCTTGCTGGTTAGCTCTGGGGCCAACGTCCTGACTTTC.

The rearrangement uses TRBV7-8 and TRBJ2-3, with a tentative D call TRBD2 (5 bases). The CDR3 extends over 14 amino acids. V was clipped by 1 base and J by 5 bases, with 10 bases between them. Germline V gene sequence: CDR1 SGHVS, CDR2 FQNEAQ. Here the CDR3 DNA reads TGTGCCAGCAGCTTAGTTCGCGGGTTAGATACGCAGTATTTT. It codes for CASSLVRGLDTQYF.

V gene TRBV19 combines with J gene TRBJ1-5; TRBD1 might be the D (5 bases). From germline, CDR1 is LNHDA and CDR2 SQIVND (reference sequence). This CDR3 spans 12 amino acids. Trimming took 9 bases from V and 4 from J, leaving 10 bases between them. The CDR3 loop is CASLQENQPQHF. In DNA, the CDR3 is TGTGCCAGCTTACAGGAAAATCAGCCCCAGCATTTT.

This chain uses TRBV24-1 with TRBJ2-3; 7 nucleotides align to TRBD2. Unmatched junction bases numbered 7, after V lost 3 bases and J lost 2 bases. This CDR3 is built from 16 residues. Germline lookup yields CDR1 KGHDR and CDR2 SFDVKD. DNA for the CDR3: TGTGCCACCAGTGATGCCGGGGCGGGGGACACAGATACGCAGTATTTT. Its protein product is CATSDAGAGDTDTQYF.

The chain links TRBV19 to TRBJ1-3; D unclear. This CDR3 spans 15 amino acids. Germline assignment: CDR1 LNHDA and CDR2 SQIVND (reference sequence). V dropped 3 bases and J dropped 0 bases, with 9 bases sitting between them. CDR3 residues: CASSIAGVSGNTIYF. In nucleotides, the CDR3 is TGTGCCAGTAGTATCGCGGGAGTCTCTGGAAACACCATATATTTT.

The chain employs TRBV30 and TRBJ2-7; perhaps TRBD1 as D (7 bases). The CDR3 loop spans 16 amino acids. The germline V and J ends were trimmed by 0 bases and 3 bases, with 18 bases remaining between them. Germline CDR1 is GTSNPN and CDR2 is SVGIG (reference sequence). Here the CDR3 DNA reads TGTGCCTGGAGTGTAAAGGTGGCCAGGGGGGTCTACGAGCAGTACTTC. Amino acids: CAWSVKVARGVYEQYF.

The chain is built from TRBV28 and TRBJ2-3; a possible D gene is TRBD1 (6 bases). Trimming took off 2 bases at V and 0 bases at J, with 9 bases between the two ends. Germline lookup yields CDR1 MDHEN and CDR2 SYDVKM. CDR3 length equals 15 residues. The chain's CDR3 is CASSLGTRSTDTQYF. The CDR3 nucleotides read TGTGCCAGCAGTTTAGGGACAAGAAGCACAGATACGCAGTATTTT.

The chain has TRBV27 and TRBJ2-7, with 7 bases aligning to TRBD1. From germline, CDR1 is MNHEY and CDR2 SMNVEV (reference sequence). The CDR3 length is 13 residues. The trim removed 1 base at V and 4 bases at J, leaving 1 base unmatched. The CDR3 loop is CASSLLQGYEQYF. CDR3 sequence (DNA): TGTGCCAGCAGTTTATTACAGGGGTACGAGCAGTACTTC.

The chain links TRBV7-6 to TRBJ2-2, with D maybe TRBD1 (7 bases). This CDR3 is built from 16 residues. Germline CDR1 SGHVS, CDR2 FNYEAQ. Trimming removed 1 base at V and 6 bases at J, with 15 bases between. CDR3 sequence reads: CASSLDRGTVSGELFF. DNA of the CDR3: TGTGCCAGCAGCTTAGACCGGGGGACAGTCTCCGGGGAGCTGTTTTTT. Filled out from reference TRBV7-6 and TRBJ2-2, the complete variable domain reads GAGVSQSPRYKVTKRGQDVALRCDPISGHVSLYWYRQALGQGPEFLTYFNYEAQQDKSGLPNDRFSAERPEGSISTLTIQRTEQRDSAMYRCASSLDRGTVSGELFFGEGSRLTVL.

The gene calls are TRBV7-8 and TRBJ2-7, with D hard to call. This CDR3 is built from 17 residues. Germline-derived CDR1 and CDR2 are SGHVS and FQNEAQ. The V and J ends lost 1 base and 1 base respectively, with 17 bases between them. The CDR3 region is CASSLEAGLSFSYEQYF. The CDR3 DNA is TGTGCCAGCAGCTTAGAAGCAGGCCTAAGCTTTTCCTACGAGCAGTACTTC.

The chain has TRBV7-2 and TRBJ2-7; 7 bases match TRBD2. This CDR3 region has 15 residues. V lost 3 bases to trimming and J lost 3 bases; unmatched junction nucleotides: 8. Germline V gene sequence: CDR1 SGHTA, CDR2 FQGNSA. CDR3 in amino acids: CASSFLPGLNYEQYF. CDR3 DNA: TGTGCCAGCAGCTTTCTCCCGGGACTAAACTACGAGCAGTACTTC.

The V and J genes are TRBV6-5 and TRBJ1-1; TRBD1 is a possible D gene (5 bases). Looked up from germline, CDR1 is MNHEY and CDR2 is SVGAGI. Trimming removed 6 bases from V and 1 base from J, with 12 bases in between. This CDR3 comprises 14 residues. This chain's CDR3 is CASRAGTRNTEAFF. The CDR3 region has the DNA TGTGCCAGCAGAGCCGGGACTAGGAACACTGAAGCTTTCTTT.

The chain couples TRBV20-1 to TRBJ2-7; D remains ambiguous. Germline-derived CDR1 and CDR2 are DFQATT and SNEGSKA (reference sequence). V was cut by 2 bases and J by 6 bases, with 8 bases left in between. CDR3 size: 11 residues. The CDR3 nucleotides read TGCAGTGCTAGAATGGAGACCGAGCAGTACTTC. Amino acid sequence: CSARMETEQYF.

The CDR3 bases are TGTGCCTGGAGTGCTGACAAGGACTACGAGCAGTACTTC. This sequence encodes CAWSADKDYEQYF. The J gene is TRBJ2-7, the V gene TRBV30; no clear D gene. Germline loops: CDR1 GTSNPN, CDR2 SVGIG (reference sequence). This CDR3 spans 13 amino acids. V lost 1 base, J lost 3 bases, and 10 bases lay in between.

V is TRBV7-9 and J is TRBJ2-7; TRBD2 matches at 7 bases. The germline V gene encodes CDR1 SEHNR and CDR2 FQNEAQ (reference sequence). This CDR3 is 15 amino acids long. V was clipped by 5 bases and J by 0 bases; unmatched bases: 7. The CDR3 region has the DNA TGTGCCAGCAGCCATAGCGGGTCTTACTCCTACGAGCAGTACTTC. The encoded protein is CASSHSGSYSYEQYF.

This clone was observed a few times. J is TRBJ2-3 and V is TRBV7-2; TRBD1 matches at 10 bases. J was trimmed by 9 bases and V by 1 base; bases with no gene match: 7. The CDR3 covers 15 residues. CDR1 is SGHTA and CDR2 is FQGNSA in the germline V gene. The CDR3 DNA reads TGTGCCAGCAGCTTAGTAGGTGGGGACAGGGGAACGCAGTATTTT. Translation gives CASSLVGGDRGTQYF.

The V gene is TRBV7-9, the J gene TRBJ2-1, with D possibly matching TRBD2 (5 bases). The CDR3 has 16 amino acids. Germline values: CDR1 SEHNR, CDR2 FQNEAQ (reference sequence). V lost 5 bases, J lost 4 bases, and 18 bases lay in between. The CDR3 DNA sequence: TGTGCCAGCAGCCCCCGGGATAGCCCTGGATACAATGAGCAGTTCTTC. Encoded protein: CASSPRDSPGYNEQFF.

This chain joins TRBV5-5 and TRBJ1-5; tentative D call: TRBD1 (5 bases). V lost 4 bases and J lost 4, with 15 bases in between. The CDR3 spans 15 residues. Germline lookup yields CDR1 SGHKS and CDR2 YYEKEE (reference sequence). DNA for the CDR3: TGTGCCAGCAGCCCATCGGGGGGAGAAAATCAGCCCCAGCATTTT. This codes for CASSPSGGENQPQHF.

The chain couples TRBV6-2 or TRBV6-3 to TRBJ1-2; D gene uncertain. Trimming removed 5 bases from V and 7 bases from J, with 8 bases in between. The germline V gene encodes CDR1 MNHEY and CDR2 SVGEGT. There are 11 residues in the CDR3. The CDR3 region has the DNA TGTGCCAGCAGTAACACCCGTGGCTACACCTTC. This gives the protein CASSNTRGYTF.

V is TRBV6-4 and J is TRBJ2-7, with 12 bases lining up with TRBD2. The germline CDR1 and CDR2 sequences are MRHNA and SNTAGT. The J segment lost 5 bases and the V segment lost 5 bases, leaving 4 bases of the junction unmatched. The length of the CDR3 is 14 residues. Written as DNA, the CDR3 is TGTGCCAGCAGTCGGACTAGCGGGAACGACGAGCAGTACTTC. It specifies CASSRTSGNDEQYF.

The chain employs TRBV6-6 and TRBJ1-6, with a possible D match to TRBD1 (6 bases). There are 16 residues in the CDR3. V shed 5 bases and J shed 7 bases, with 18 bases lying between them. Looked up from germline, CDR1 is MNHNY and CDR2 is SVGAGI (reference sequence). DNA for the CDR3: TGTGCCAGCAGTCCGGGGGGACAAGGAATCAATTCACCCCTCCACTTT. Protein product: CASSPGGQGINSPLHF.

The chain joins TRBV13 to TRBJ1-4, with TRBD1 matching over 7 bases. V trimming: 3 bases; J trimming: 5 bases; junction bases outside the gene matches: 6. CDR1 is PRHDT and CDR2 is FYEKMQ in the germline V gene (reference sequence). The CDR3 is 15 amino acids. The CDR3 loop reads CASSFGDSPNEKLFF. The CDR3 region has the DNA TGTGCCAGCAGCTTTGGGGACAGCCCGAATGAAAAACTGTTTTTT.

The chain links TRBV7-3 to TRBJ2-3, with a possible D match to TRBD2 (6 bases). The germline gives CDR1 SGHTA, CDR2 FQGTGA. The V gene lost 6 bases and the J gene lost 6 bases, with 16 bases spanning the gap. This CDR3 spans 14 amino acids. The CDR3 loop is CASSRSGVVDTQYF. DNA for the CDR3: TGTGCCAGCAGTCGTAGCGGAGTCGTGGATACGCAGTATTTT.

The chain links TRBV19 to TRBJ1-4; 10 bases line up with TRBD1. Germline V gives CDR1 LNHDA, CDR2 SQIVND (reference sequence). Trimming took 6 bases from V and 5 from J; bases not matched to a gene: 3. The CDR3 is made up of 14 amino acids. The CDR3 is CASRVGQGNEKLFF. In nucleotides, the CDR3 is TGTGCCAGTAGGGTGGGACAGGGGAATGAAAAACTGTTTTTT.

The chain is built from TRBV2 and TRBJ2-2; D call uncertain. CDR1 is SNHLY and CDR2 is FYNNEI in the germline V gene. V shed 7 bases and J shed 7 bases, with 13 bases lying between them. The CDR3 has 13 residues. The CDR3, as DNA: TGTGCCAGCATCCACAACCAAGACGGGGAGCTGTTTTTT. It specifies CASIHNQDGELFF.